This T cell receptor beta chain was obtained from a study of blood T cell repertoires in COVID-19. The V gene's germline CDR1 is SGHRS and CDR2 YFSETQ. V was shortened by 4 bases and J by 3 bases, with 11 bases between the two germline ends. This CDR3 spans 13 amino acids. Under the authors' procedure: Amplification from reference gene primers served as the basis for estimated nucleated cell counts. TCRdb's copy holds only in-frame clones and misses some; the assay was immunoSEQ multiplex PCR. That table supplies the V and J calls and clone size; D and trimming were determined from the DNA. The sample lists 200,000 to 250,000 clones; 81% were seen once.

The TCR was taken from a woman in her fifties or sixties with acute COVID-19. The chain uses TRBV5-1 and TRBJ2-7; a weak D match, TRBD1 (5 bases). Sequenced material: PBMCs or T cells enriched from blood (not recorded which). In nucleotides, the CDR3 is TGCGCCAGCAGCCCAACAGGAAACTACGAGCAGTACTTC. It specifies CASSPTGNYEQYF. Together with reference TRBV5-1 and TRBJ2-7, the CDR3 gives the full variable domain: KAGVTQTPRYLIKTRGQQVTLSCSPISGHRSVSWYQQTPGQGLQFLFEYFSETQRNKGNFPGRFSGRQFSNSRSEMNVSTLELGDSALYLCASSPTGNYEQYFGPGTRLTVT.